These T cell receptor beta chains were read from a single sample in a study of T-cell reconstitution after alpha-beta-depleted transplantation in children. Each CDR3 protein is one row after TCRdb ran MiXCR on the PCR reads. Of 440,000 or so distinct CDR3 sequences in the sample, about 11% were seen once. The source material was PBMCs from the stem cell graft donor, sampled from the stem cell graft. The source is a human donor who donated a stem cell graft to a child with acute myeloid leukemia. Each CDR3 is given with its conserved first and last residue. D genes are given only for firm matches. Rows may omit the clone size; those that give it use once, few, many or a size class.

clone size: .; D gene: .; V gene: TRBV6-5; J gene: TRBJ1-3; CDR3 DNA: TGTGCCAGCAGTTACCAGTCAGGCAACTCTGGAAACACCATATATTTT; CDR3 protein: CASSYQSGNSGNTIYF
clone size: few; D gene: .; V gene: TRBV5-1; J gene: TRBJ2-2; CDR3 DNA: TGCGCCAGCAGCACGGACAACACCGGGGAGCTGTTTTTT; CDR3 protein: CASSTDNTGELFF
clone size: .; D gene: .; V gene: TRBV5-4; J gene: TRBJ1-3; CDR3 DNA: TGTGGCCTTGGGGACTCTGGAAACACCATATATTTT; CDR3 protein: CGLGDSGNTIYF
clone size: .; D gene: .; V gene: TRBV6-1; J gene: TRBJ2-3; CDR3 DNA: TGTGCCAGCAGCGCACAGCCTACTAGCACAGATACGCAGTATTTT; CDR3 protein: CASSAQPTSTDTQYF
clone size: .; D gene: .; V gene: TRBV3-1; J gene: TRBJ2-3; CDR3 DNA: TGTGCCGGCAGCCAAATCACAGATACGCAGTATTTT; CDR3 protein: CAGSQITDTQYF
clone size: .; D gene: .; V gene: TRBV12-3/TRBV12-4; J gene: TRBJ1-1; CDR3 DNA: TGTGCCAGCAGTCGACAGGAGGACACTGAAGCTTTCTTT; CDR3 protein: CASSRQEDTEAFF
clone size: many; D gene: .; V gene: TRBV5-5; J gene: TRBJ1-5; CDR3 DNA: TGTGCCAGCAGCTTGTTCAGCAATCAGCCCCAGCATTTT; CDR3 protein: CASSLFSNQPQHF
clone size: few; D gene: TRBD1; V gene: TRBV6-1; J gene: TRBJ2-5; CDR3 DNA: TGTGCCAGCACCTCAAGACAGGGGGTCCCCCAAGAGACCCAGTACTTC; CDR3 protein: CASTSRQGVPQETQYF
clone size: .; D gene: TRBD2; V gene: TRBV9; J gene: TRBJ2-1; CDR3 DNA: TGTGCCAGCAGCGTATCAGGACCCCAGACTAGCGGGGTGCGGGATGAGCAGTTCTTC; CDR3 protein: CASSVSGPQTSGVRDEQFF
clone size: many; D gene: .; V gene: TRBV9; J gene: TRBJ2-3; CDR3 DNA: TGTGCCAGCAGCCCTTCCCATATAGATACGCAGTATTTT; CDR3 protein: CASSPSHIDTQYF
clone size: few; D gene: .; V gene: TRBV20-1; J gene: TRBJ1-2; CDR3 DNA: TGCAGTGCTAGTGAGGGTGACAGGAGGGGTGGCTACACCTTC; CDR3 protein: CSASEGDRRGGYTF
clone size: .; D gene: TRBD2; V gene: TRBV12-3/TRBV12-4; J gene: TRBJ2-2; CDR3 DNA: TGTGCCAGCAGTTTAACCTGGCGGGGGGGCTGGGAGCTGTTTTTT; CDR3 protein: CASSLTWRGGWELFF
clone size: few; D gene: TRBD2; V gene: TRBV2; J gene: TRBJ2-4; CDR3 DNA: TGTGCCAGCAGTGAGAGGACTAGCCTAGCCAAAAACATTCAGTACTTC; CDR3 protein: CASSERTSLAKNIQYF